A single sample is the source of the 6 T cell receptor beta chains below, sequenced in a study of T cell responses to AZD1222 COVID-19 vaccine. Sequencing used immunoSEQ multiplex PCR; TCRdb keeps in-frame clones, though not all of them. Here the sample spans more than 110,000 clones, 80% to 90% being singletons. The sample was peripheral blood, taken on day 0 of AZD1222 vaccination. The receptors derive from an adult in good health.

V is TRBV27 and J is TRBJ1-2; D possibly corresponds to TRBD1 (6 bases). The germline gives CDR1 MNHEY, CDR2 SMNVEV (reference sequence). There are 14 residues in the CDR3. V lost 8 bases to trimming and J lost 4 bases, with 17 bases between them. Written as DNA, the CDR3 is TGTGCCAGCGGTCGCCCCGGGGGGCTCTATGGCTACACCTTC. This codes for CASGRPGGLYGYTF.

The gene calls are TRBV28 and TRBJ2-6, with D uncertain. V was pared by 3 bases and J by 4 bases, with 10 bases between. The CDR3 totals 15 residues. CDR1 is MDHEN, CDR2 SYDVKM, per germline. The CDR3 nucleotides are TGTGCCAGCAGTTTTAGGATCGCCGGGGCCAACGTCCTGACTTTC. As protein: CASSFRIAGANVLTF. The full variable domain, with the rest looked up from reference TRBV28 and TRBJ2-6, is DVKVTQSSRYLVKRTGEKVFLECVQDMDHENMFWYRQDPGLGLRLIYFSYDVKMKEKGDIPEGYSVSREKKERFSLILESASTNQTSMYLCASSFRIAGANVLTFGAGSRLTVL.

V usage is TRBV5-8 and J usage is TRBJ1-5, with D possibly being TRBD1 (6 bases). This CDR3 contains 13 residues. The germline V and J ends were trimmed by 4 bases and 5 bases, with 10 bases remaining between them. Germline values: CDR1 SGHTS, CDR2 YDEGEE. The CDR3 DNA follows: TGTGCCAGCAGCCGGACAGCGGATCAGCCCCAGCATTTT. Its translation: CASSRTADQPQHF.

The rearrangement links TRBV28 to TRBJ1-2, with 8 nucleotides matching TRBD1. Germline V lookup: CDR1 MDHEN, CDR2 SYDVKM. The V and J ends lost 6 bases and 2 bases, in that order; junction bases with no gene match: 5. The CDR3 runs to 14 residues. The CDR3 sequence: CASSLTGENYGYTF. The DNA of the CDR3 is TGTGCCAGCAGCCTGACAGGGGAAAACTATGGCTACACCTTC.

V is TRBV11-2 and J is TRBJ2-7, with TRBD2 identical over 9 bases. The CDR3 length is 15 residues. CDR1 is SGHAT and CDR2 is FQNNGV in the germline V gene. Trimming removed 4 bases from V and 2 bases from J; junction bases left unmatched: 6. The DNA of the CDR3 is TGTGCCAGCAGCTCTATTAGCGGGAGACCCTACGAGCAGTACTTC. Encoded protein: CASSSISGRPYEQYF.

The chain recombines TRBV6-2 or TRBV6-3 with TRBJ2-5; D not resolved. The germline gives CDR1 MNHEY, CDR2 SVGEGT. The V and J ends lost 3 bases and 4 bases respectively, with 6 bases between them. CDR3 size: 12 residues. In DNA, the CDR3 is TGTGCCAGCAGTTATCAGACAGAGACCCAGTACTTC. Amino acids: CASSYQTETQYF.